Below, 28 T cell receptor beta chains from the same sample are listed, as sequenced in a study of shared clonotypes between healthy human individuals. Libraries were prepared by immunoSEQ multiplex PCR; TCRdb keeps only in-frame clonotypes and omits some of them. The sample records about 1.1 million clones, 70% to 85% being singletons. What was sequenced was memory CD4+ T cells from PBMCs. Subset given: CD45RA-negative fraction. The receptors were gathered from a man aged 18 to 29 in good health. Some clones in this sample may be carry-over from other donors' samples.

This sequence joins TRBV27 and TRBJ2-1, with TRBD1 matching over 12 bases. J was trimmed by 10 bases and V by 6 bases; bases with no gene match: 10. This CDR3 has 15 residues. Germline values: CDR1 MNHEY, CDR2 SMNVEV (reference sequence). This CDR3 reads CASSPGGQGAREQFF. In DNA, the CDR3 is TGTGCCAGCAGCCCGGGGGGACAGGGGGCGAGGGAGCAGTTCTTC.

The rearrangement links TRBV25-1 to TRBJ1-4; D gene uncertain. The CDR3 has 12 amino acids. Germline CDR1 reads MGHDK; CDR2 reads SYGVNS. Between the trimmed V and J ends, which lost 6 bases and 8 bases, there was a span of 10 bases. CDR3 amino acids: CASRLDEEKLFF. CDR3 bases: TGTGCCAGCAGACTGGACGAGGAAAAACTGTTTTTT.

The chain couples TRBV11-2 to TRBJ2-5; D unresolved. The germline V and J ends were trimmed by 2 bases and 2 bases, with 18 bases remaining between them. Germline CDR1 and CDR2: SGHAT and FQNNGV. The CDR3 contains 17 residues. The CDR3 DNA reads as TGTGCCAGCAGCTTATCTGGTTGGAGCCTCTTACAAGAGACCCAGTACTTC. This codes for CASSLSGWSLLQETQYF.

This clone was observed once. Other DNA sequences in this specimen translate into the identical CDR3. The CDR3 bases are TGTGCCAGCTCACCACCTAGTGGAGGCTACACCTTC. Amino acid sequence: CASSPPSGGYTF. The gene calls are TRBV18 and TRBJ1-2; unclear D gene. The germline V gene has CDR1 KGHSH and CDR2 LQKENI. Trimming pared 0 bases from V and 8 bases from J, leaving 7 bases between. The length of the CDR3 is 12 residues. The whole variable domain, filled in from reference TRBV18 and TRBJ1-2, reads NAGVMQNPRHLVRRRGQEARLRCSPMKGHSHVYWYRQLPEEGLKFMVYLQKENIIDESGMPKERFSAEFPKEGPSILRIQQVVRGDSAAYFCASSPPSGGYTFGSGTRLTVV.

This sequence joins TRBV4-1 and TRBJ1-3, with a possible D match to TRBD1 (6 bases). CDR3 length: 14 amino acids. V was trimmed by 8 bases and J by 0 bases, leaving 11 bases between them. Germline V lookup: CDR1 MGHRA, CDR2 YSYEKL. The chain's CDR3 is CASAWTVSGNTIYF. As DNA, the CDR3 is TGCGCCAGCGCTTGGACAGTCTCTGGAAACACCATATATTTT.

V gene TRBV28 combines with J gene TRBJ1-5, with D perhaps matching TRBD1 (6 bases). Trimming took 6 bases from V and 0 from J, leaving 21 bases between them. This CDR3 region has 18 residues. Germline assignment: CDR1 MDHEN and CDR2 SYDVKM. This CDR3 reads CASSDYREGRYSNQPQHF. In nucleotides, the CDR3 is TGTGCCAGCAGCGACTACAGGGAAGGCCGTTATAGCAATCAGCCCCAGCATTTT.

The rearrangement links TRBV12-5 to TRBJ1-5, with a possible D match to TRBD1 (5 bases). Per the germline V gene, CDR1 is LGHNT and CDR2 is FRNRAP. Trimming shortened V by 7 bases and J by 0 bases, and 16 bases separated the two germline ends. CDR3 length: 16 residues. CDR3 sequence: CASAPGGTYSNQPQHF. DNA for the CDR3: TGTGCTAGTGCCCCTGGGGGGACCTATAGCAATCAGCCCCAGCATTTT.

In the case of this clone: The sample contains more than one DNA sequence encoding this CDR3. The chain couples TRBV5-1 to TRBJ2-6, with 8 bases aligning to TRBD1. Germline CDR1 is SGHRS and CDR2 is YFSETQ. The junction had 3 bases not matched to a gene; V was cut back by 1 base and J by 0 bases. The CDR3 length is 17 residues. The CDR3 region is CASSLTGGSSGANVLTF. The CDR3 nucleotides are TGCGCCAGCAGCTTGACAGGGGGTTCCTCTGGGGCCAACGTCCTGACTTTC.

CDR3 amino acids: CASSLGQGELFF. The CDR3 DNA sequence: TGCGCCAGCAGCCTCGGACAGGGTGAACTGTTTTTT. This chain links TRBV5-1 with TRBJ2-2, with TRBD1 matching 8 bases. This CDR3 contains 12 residues. After removal of 4 bases from V and 14 bases from J, the junction contained 7 bases not matched to a gene. The germline gives CDR1 SGHRS, CDR2 YFSETQ.

The DNA for the CDR3 is TGTGCCAGCAGTTCGACACGGCCGATGGGCACAGATACGCAGTATTTT. Its protein product is CASSSTRPMGTDTQYF. The rearrangement joins TRBV6-5 to TRBJ2-3; D gene ambiguous. With 4 bases removed from V and 1 base from J, the gap between germline ends came to 15 bases. Germline V gives CDR1 MNHEY, CDR2 SVGAGI. The length of the CDR3 is 16 residues.

A remark on this clone: Other DNA sequences of this sample code for an identical CDR3. CDR3 in DNA: TGTGCCTGGAGTCTAACAGGGGGACGAGAGACCCAGTACTTC. Protein product: CAWSLTGGRETQYF. The V and J genes are TRBV30 and TRBJ2-5; TRBD1 aligns across 8 bases. Per the germline V gene, CDR1 is GTSNPN and CDR2 is SVGIG (reference sequence). CDR3 length: 14 amino acids. V lost 2 bases and J lost 4; bases outside the gene matches: 6.

The chain has TRBV10-1 and TRBJ2-3, with 9 nucleotides matching TRBD1. Trimming at V came to 0 bases and at J to 1 base, leaving 8 bases not matched to a gene. Germline CDR1 reads WNHNN; CDR2 reads SYGVQD (reference sequence). The CDR3 consists of 18 residues. The DNA of the CDR3 is TGCGCCAGCAGTGAGTCGCTCGGACGGGACAGGGGCACAGATACGCAGTATTTT. It translates to CASSESLGRDRGTDTQYF.

This clone was found many times. This same CDR3 is encoded by further DNA sequences in the sample. The chain couples TRBV5-1 to TRBJ2-3, with D perhaps assigned TRBD1 or TRBD2 (5 bases each). The CDR3 consists of 15 residues. Germline V gives CDR1 SGHRS, CDR2 YFSETQ. Trimming cost V 0 bases and J 5 bases, with 13 bases left between them. The CDR3 DNA reads as TGCGCCAGCAGCTTGGCCGGGCAGGGAGTAGATACGCAGTATTTT. Encoded protein: CASSLAGQGVDTQYF.

In this sample, this clone turned up once. The chain uses TRBV7-2 and TRBJ2-1; D remains unclear. The CDR3 has 15 amino acids. From germline, CDR1 is SGHTA and CDR2 FQGNSA. V lost 4 bases and J lost 4, with 14 bases in between. Here the CDR3 reads CASSSQVAGYNEQFF. CDR3 nucleotides: TGTGCCAGCAGCTCTCAGGTGGCCGGATACAATGAGCAGTTCTTC.

This sequence joins TRBV5-1 and TRBJ2-2, with D tentatively TRBD1 (5 bases). The CDR3 runs 15 residues. Germline-derived CDR1 and CDR2 are SGHRS and YFSETQ. Between the trimmed V and J ends, which lost 0 bases and 2 bases, there was a span of 8 bases. The chain's CDR3 is CASSLGQINTGELFF. CDR3 sequence (DNA): TGCGCCAGCAGCTTGGGACAGATAAACACCGGGGAGCTGTTTTTT.

Regarding this clone: A much larger clone differs by one base, so this may be a read error. The chain combines TRBV5-4 with TRBJ1-5, with 11 bases identical to TRBD1. The CDR3 length is 14 residues. V trimming: 4 bases; J trimming: 4 bases; junction bases outside the gene matches: 1. Germline V gene data show CDR1 as SGHNT and CDR2 as YYREEE (reference sequence). As DNA, the CDR3 is TGTGCCAGCAGCCGGGACAGGGGGAATCAGCCCCAGCATTTT. This gives the protein CASSRDRGNQPQHF.

V and J are TRBV5-4 and TRBJ2-1; no firm D call. From germline, CDR1 is SGHNT and CDR2 YYREEE (reference sequence). V gave up 0 bases and J gave up 6 bases, with 10 bases separating them. The CDR3 length is 14 residues. The CDR3 protein is CASSLGGYGNEQFF. CDR3 bases: TGTGCCAGCAGCTTGGGGGGATACGGCAATGAGCAGTTCTTC.

This CDR3 is CASSFQQGATDTQYF. In DNA form, the CDR3 reads TGCGCCAGCAGCTTCCAACAGGGGGCCACAGATACGCAGTATTTT. This chain connects TRBV5-1 to TRBJ2-3, with TRBD1 matching 9 bases. V dropped 2 bases and J dropped 2; count of bases not matched to a gene: 3. CDR3 length equals 15 residues. From germline, CDR1 is SGHRS and CDR2 YFSETQ.

The CDR3 here is CASRYRGVGVKTNEKLFF. The CDR3, as DNA: TGTGCCAGCCGTTACAGGGGAGTGGGTGTTAAGACTAATGAAAAACTGTTTTTT. The V call is TRBV2, the J call TRBJ1-4; TRBD1 matches 7 bases. The CDR3 is 18 amino acids. The V segment lost 8 bases and the J segment 2 bases; nucleotides outside the gene matches: 17. CDR1 and CDR2 from the germline V gene are SNHLY and FYNNEI.

This clone was seen just once. The chain uses TRBV25-1 and TRBJ2-2; 7 bases are a match to TRBD1. Germline CDR1 is MGHDK and CDR2 is SYGVNS. V gave up 9 bases and J gave up 0 bases; unmatched junction bases: 4. The CDR3 covers 14 residues. CDR3 loop: CASRTGPNTGELFF. The CDR3 DNA follows: TGTGCCAGTAGGACAGGACCGAACACCGGGGAGCTGTTTTTT.

V usage is TRBV5-1 and J usage is TRBJ1-3; unclear D gene. V lost 4 bases, J lost 0 bases, and 8 bases lay in between. Germline V CDR1 and CDR2: SGHRS, YFSETQ. The CDR3 consists of 14 residues. This CDR3 reads CASSTVGSGNTIYF. CDR3 nucleotides: TGCGCCAGCAGCACGGTGGGCTCTGGAAACACCATATATTTT.

The chain carries TRBV9 and TRBJ2-1; 7 nucleotides agree with TRBD2. CDR3 length: 16 residues. The V and J ends lost 5 bases and 2 bases, in that order; junction bases with no gene match: 10. Germline CDR1 SGDLS, CDR2 YYNGEE. CDR3 amino acids: CASSFRLAEPYNEQFF. Here the CDR3 DNA reads TGTGCCAGCAGTTTCCGACTAGCCGAACCCTACAATGAGCAGTTCTTC.

V and J are TRBV18 and TRBJ1-1, with unresolved D. V lost 3 bases and J lost 3, with 11 bases in between. CDR3 length: 14 residues. Germline-derived CDR1 and CDR2 are KGHSH and LQKENI. The CDR3 DNA reads as TGTGCCAGCTCACCTCGGGAGGGCGACACTGAAGCTTTCTTT. It specifies CASSPREGDTEAFF.

This chain uses TRBV9 with TRBJ2-5; 8 bases align to TRBD2. The J call may be faulty, since TRBJ2-7 better matches the DNA end. Per the germline V gene, CDR1 is SGDLS and CDR2 is YYNGEE. This CDR3 is built from 15 residues. The CDR3 DNA sequence: TGTGCCAGCAGCCCAAGCGGGAGTTACTCCTACGAGCAGTACTTC. This codes for CASSPSGSYSYEQYF.

A remark on this clone: This same CDR3 is encoded by further DNA sequences in the sample. V gene TRBV18 combines with J gene TRBJ2-5; D gene uncertain. Trimming cost V 0 bases and J 2 bases, with 4 bases left between them. Germline-derived CDR1 and CDR2 are KGHSH and LQKENI. This CDR3 region has 13 residues. The CDR3 is CASSPPGQETQYF. Written as DNA, the CDR3 is TGTGCCAGCTCACCACCGGGACAAGAGACCCAGTACTTC.

The genes are TRBV29-1 and TRBJ2-1; 7 bases line up with TRBD1. The CDR3 runs to 14 residues. Germline values: CDR1 SQVTM, CDR2 ANQGSEA. The V segment lost 6 bases and the J segment 9 bases; nucleotides outside the gene matches: 14. In DNA, the CDR3 is TGCAGCGTCGACAGGGTCAGTAGCGTAAGTGAGCAGTTCTTC. It is translated as CSVDRVSSVSEQFF.

The chain is built from TRBV19 and TRBJ2-7; 8 bases are a match to TRBD2. Germline loops: CDR1 LNHDA, CDR2 SQIVND (reference sequence). Germline trimming cut 1 base from V and 2 bases from J; bases unmatched to any gene: 1. The CDR3 extends over 14 amino acids. In nucleotides, the CDR3 is TGTGCCAGTAGTATAGGTAGCGGGGCCTACGAGCAGTACTTC. This codes for CASSIGSGAYEQYF.

The V and J genes are TRBV5-1 and TRBJ2-7, with TRBD1 as a possible D gene (6 bases). Germline values: CDR1 SGHRS, CDR2 YFSETQ. V lost 4 bases and J lost 4, with 15 bases in between. CDR3 length: 14 amino acids. This CDR3 reads CASSDPGAGYEQYF. As DNA, the CDR3 is TGCGCCAGCAGCGATCCAGGGGCAGGGTACGAGCAGTACTTC.